Listed below are T cell receptor beta chains from one sample, sequenced in a study of vaccination and CD4 T cells after COVID-19. Their specific antigens are unknown. TCRdb itself ran the PCR reads through MiXCR, one entry per CDR3 protein. The sample yields around 16,000 distinct CDR3 sequences, less than 70% seen once. Material: CD4+ T cells from blood, cultured in vitro, obtained before SARS-CoV-2 vaccination. These receptor sequences come from a human donor who had recovered from COVID-19. CDR3s include the opening cysteine and the closing phenylalanine or tryptophan. Clone size appears in some rows only: once, few, many, or a class for an expanded clone.

clone size: -; V gene: TRBV15; J gene: TRBJ2-1; CDR3 protein: CATSRGGLAGYSTEQFF
clone size: -; V gene: TRBV12-3/TRBV12-4; J gene: TRBJ2-3; CDR3 protein: CATGGESGSRTDTQYF
clone size: -; V gene: TRBV7-9; J gene: TRBJ2-3; CDR3 protein: CASSLARDSRTDTQYF
clone size: -; V gene: TRBV20-1; J gene: TRBJ2-5; CDR3 protein: CSARVPGEIQETQYF
clone size: -; V gene: TRBV6-1; J gene: TRBJ1-3; CDR3 protein: CASSKTGGQLRGNTIYF
clone size: -; V gene: TRBV6-2/TRBV6-3; J gene: TRBJ2-3; CDR3 protein: CATREPDVTDTQYF
clone size: few; V gene: TRBV6-1; J gene: TRBJ1-2; CDR3 protein: CASSPHQEGDYGYTF
clone size: -; V gene: TRBV19; J gene: TRBJ2-7; CDR3 protein: CATRTSGSSYEQYF
clone size: few; V gene: TRBV10-3; J gene: TRBJ2-3; CDR3 protein: CAISSGGTVTDTQYF
clone size: -; V gene: TRBV6-1; J gene: TRBJ2-2; CDR3 protein: CASSPMGTNTGELFF
clone size: -; V gene: TRBV6-1; J gene: TRBJ2-3; CDR3 protein: CASRELATDTQYF
clone size: -; V gene: TRBV4-1; J gene: TRBJ1-5; CDR3 protein: CASSQVWSGNWQPQHF
clone size: few; V gene: TRBV10-3; J gene: TRBJ1-5; CDR3 protein: CAISSSRQAVGDQPQHF
clone size: -; V gene: TRBV27; J gene: TRBJ2-2; CDR3 protein: CASSLYGLGMDTGELFF
clone size: -; V gene: TRBV19; J gene: TRBJ2-4; CDR3 protein: CASTSDEQAKNIQYF
clone size: few; V gene: TRBV20-1; J gene: TRBJ2-4; CDR3 protein: CSARENRGGGQGIQYF
clone size: few; V gene: TRBV10-2; J gene: TRBJ2-5; CDR3 protein: CASSESMGETQYF
clone size: -; V gene: TRBV20-1; J gene: TRBJ2-7; CDR3 protein: CSASRGRAYEQYF
clone size: -; V gene: TRBV19; J gene: TRBJ1-5; CDR3 protein: CASSREVSWTNQPQHF
clone size: few; V gene: TRBV19; J gene: TRBJ1-6; CDR3 protein: CASSMTGQGSDSPLHF
clone size: few; V gene: TRBV2; J gene: TRBJ2-7; CDR3 protein: CASSDPVRVHEQYF
clone size: -; V gene: TRBV7-2; J gene: TRBJ1-1; CDR3 protein: CASSSRSGVPEAFF
clone size: -; V gene: TRBV10-3; J gene: TRBJ2-3; CDR3 protein: CAISESGEGDTQYF
clone size: once; V gene: TRBV10-3; J gene: TRBJ2-5; CDR3 protein: CASSDSIPFGGRARETQYF